Listed below are T cell receptor beta chains from one sample, sequenced in a study of blood T cells in healthy people across ages. Each CDR3 protein is one row after TCRdb ran MiXCR on the 5' RACE reads. The profile covers 780,000 or so distinct CDR3 sequences, with 56% appearing a single time and roughly 24% taken by the ten largest. What was sequenced was blood. The receptors stem from a man aged 35 to 55 in good health. CDR3s leave out the opening cysteine and the closing phenylalanine or tryptophan.

v_call	j_call	cdr3_aa
TRBV20-1	TRBJ2-3	SPQPGEDTQY
TRBV7-9	TRBJ2-3	ASSLGGSNYFTDTQY
TRBV5-1	TRBJ2-3	ASSFGLAVNPHTDTQY
TRBV6-2/TRBV6-3	TRBJ2-4	ASRILLARGWEQY
TRBV7-2	TRBJ2-5	ASSLGLAGDFAQETQY
TRBV28	TRBJ1-2	AIRRAGTNYGYT
TRBV7-2	TRBJ1-4	ASSPRFRDEKLF
TRBV29-1	TRBJ2-1	SAREEGPYNEQF
TRBV5-1	TRBJ2-3	ASSPHRTDTQY
TRBV12-3/TRBV12-4	TRBJ2-5	ASRQGSETQY
TRBV5-5	TRBJ2-7	ASTPLFGQGANEQY
TRBV12-3/TRBV12-4	TRBJ2-3	ASSILAGGADTQY